This is a list of T cell receptor beta chains from one sample in a study of Ad26.COV2.S vaccination and SARS-CoV-2 variants. Libraries were prepared by immunoSEQ multiplex PCR; TCRdb keeps only in-frame clonotypes and omits some of them. The data hold approximately 400,000 clones, with 80% to 90% observed a single time. The source material was peripheral blood, sampled in a trial of Ad26.COV2.S vaccine versus placebo. The receptors were sampled from a person aged 18-65 years who received the Ad26.COV2.S COVID-19 vaccine or a placebo. Each CDR3 is given with its conserved first and last residue. The order of the fields is V gene, clone size, J gene, D gene, CDR3 DNA, CDR3 protein. The D gene is left open where the match is weak. Size tells how often a clone was seen (once, few, many) or the class of an expanded clone, and some rows leave it out.

v_call: TRBV6-6
clone_size: few
j_call: TRBJ2-5
d_call: .
cdr3_nt: TGTGCCAGCAGTTACCGAGGTGAACAAGAGACCCAGTACTTC
cdr3_aa: CASSYRGEQETQYF

v_call: TRBV2
clone_size: .
j_call: TRBJ2-6
d_call: .
cdr3_nt: TGTGCCAGCAGGGAACGGGGTGGCTCCCCAAGCAACGTCCTGACTTTC
cdr3_aa: CASRERGGSPSNVLTF

v_call: TRBV15
clone_size: .
j_call: TRBJ1-3
d_call: .
cdr3_nt: TGTGCCACCAGCAGAGATCCGGGGAGCCCAGGTGGAAACACCATATATTTT
cdr3_aa: CATSRDPGSPGGNTIYF

v_call: TRBV12-3/TRBV12-4
clone_size: many
j_call: TRBJ2-4
d_call: .
cdr3_nt: TGTGCCAGCAGTTTTGTGGGAGGAAACATTCAGTACTTC
cdr3_aa: CASSFVGGNIQYF

v_call: TRBV7-2
clone_size: few
j_call: TRBJ1-2
d_call: .
cdr3_nt: TGTGCCAGCAGCCCGTCCGGGGATGGCTACACCTTC
cdr3_aa: CASSPSGDGYTF

v_call: TRBV11-3
clone_size: .
j_call: TRBJ2-1
d_call: .
cdr3_nt: TGTGCCAGCAGCCCTCGGGAGAACTACAATGAGCAGTTCTTC
cdr3_aa: CASSPRENYNEQFF

v_call: TRBV28
clone_size: once
j_call: TRBJ2-7
d_call: .
cdr3_nt: TGTGCCAGCAGTTTATTGGCCCAGGACTACGAGCAGTACTTC
cdr3_aa: CASSLLAQDYEQYF

v_call: TRBV4-3
clone_size: .
j_call: TRBJ1-2
d_call: .
cdr3_nt: TGCGCCAGCAGCCAAGATACAGGAGTTAACTATGGCTACACCTTC
cdr3_aa: CASSQDTGVNYGYTF

v_call: TRBV29-1
clone_size: .
j_call: TRBJ2-5
d_call: .
cdr3_nt: TGCAGCGTTGTAGGAGGGTCGGAGACCCAGTACTTC
cdr3_aa: CSVVGGSETQYF

v_call: TRBV7-2
clone_size: few
j_call: TRBJ2-7
d_call: TRBD1
cdr3_nt: TGTGCCAGCAGCCGCCACAGGGGGACCTACGAGCAGTACTTC
cdr3_aa: CASSRHRGTYEQYF

v_call: TRBV5-1
clone_size: few
j_call: TRBJ2-2
d_call: .
cdr3_nt: TGCGCCAGCAGCTTGCCCGCTCGACAGGCAGCCGGGGAGCTGTTTTTT
cdr3_aa: CASSLPARQAAGELFF

v_call: TRBV24-1
clone_size: .
j_call: TRBJ2-1
d_call: TRBD1
cdr3_nt: TGTGCCACCAGTGACCCCACAGGGGGCCGCAATGAGCAGTTCTTC
cdr3_aa: CATSDPTGGRNEQFF

v_call: TRBV14
clone_size: .
j_call: TRBJ1-2
d_call: .
cdr3_nt: TGTGCCAGCAGCCAGGACTTTGGAGCAGGCTACACCTTC
cdr3_aa: CASSQDFGAGYTF

v_call: TRBV12-3/TRBV12-4
clone_size: .
j_call: TRBJ2-7
d_call: .
cdr3_nt: TGTGCCAGCAGTAACCGGGGGCGCCACGAGCAGTACTTC
cdr3_aa: CASSNRGRHEQYF

v_call: TRBV5-5
clone_size: .
j_call: TRBJ2-3
d_call: TRBD2
cdr3_nt: TGTGCCAGCAGCCGCTATGCGGGGGGTACAGATACGCAGTATTTT
cdr3_aa: CASSRYAGGTDTQYF

v_call: TRBV4-3
clone_size: .
j_call: TRBJ1-4
d_call: .
cdr3_nt: TGCGCCAGCAGCCTACGATGGGGTAATGAAAAACTGTTTTTT
cdr3_aa: CASSLRWGNEKLFF

v_call: TRBV9
clone_size: .
j_call: TRBJ1-3
d_call: .
cdr3_nt: TGTGCCAGCAGTAGCGGGGCCTCTGGAAACACCATATATTTT
cdr3_aa: CASSSGASGNTIYF

v_call: TRBV7-6
clone_size: .
j_call: TRBJ1-4
d_call: TRBD1
cdr3_nt: TGTGCCAGCAGCTTAGCTTATAAGGACAGGGGGAATGAAAAACTGTTTTTT
cdr3_aa: CASSLAYKDRGNEKLFF

v_call: TRBV11-2
clone_size: .
j_call: TRBJ2-3
d_call: .
cdr3_nt: TGTGCCAGCAGGCTATGGGGGGAGCGCACAGATACGCAGTATTTT
cdr3_aa: CASRLWGERTDTQYF

v_call: TRBV7-2
clone_size: .
j_call: TRBJ2-7
d_call: .
cdr3_nt: TGTGCCAGCGGCCCGCAGAGGGGACAACACTACGAGCAGTACTTC
cdr3_aa: CASGPQRGQHYEQYF

v_call: TRBV28
clone_size: .
j_call: TRBJ2-3
d_call: .
cdr3_nt: TGTGCCAGCAGTTTTCCTGAACAAACAGGGCAACCTAGCACAGATACGCAGTATTTT
cdr3_aa: CASSFPEQTGQPSTDTQYF

v_call: TRBV6-2/TRBV6-3
clone_size: .
j_call: TRBJ2-1
d_call: .
cdr3_nt: TGTGCCAGCAGCCCCCGGGTATTCTCCTACAATGAGCAGTTCTTC
cdr3_aa: CASSPRVFSYNEQFF

v_call: TRBV5-6
clone_size: once
j_call: TRBJ2-2
d_call: .
cdr3_nt: TGTGCCAGCAGTCGGACGAGTTCCGGGGAGCTGTTTTTT
cdr3_aa: CASSRTSSGELFF

v_call: TRBV9
clone_size: .
j_call: TRBJ2-3
d_call: TRBD2
cdr3_nt: TGTGCCAGCAGCGGGGGACTAGCTATAGATACGCAGTATTTT
cdr3_aa: CASSGGLAIDTQYF

v_call: TRBV19
clone_size: .
j_call: TRBJ1-2
d_call: TRBD1
cdr3_nt: TGTGCCAGTAGTAACACTGGGACAGGGAGTGATGGCTACACCTTC
cdr3_aa: CASSNTGTGSDGYTF